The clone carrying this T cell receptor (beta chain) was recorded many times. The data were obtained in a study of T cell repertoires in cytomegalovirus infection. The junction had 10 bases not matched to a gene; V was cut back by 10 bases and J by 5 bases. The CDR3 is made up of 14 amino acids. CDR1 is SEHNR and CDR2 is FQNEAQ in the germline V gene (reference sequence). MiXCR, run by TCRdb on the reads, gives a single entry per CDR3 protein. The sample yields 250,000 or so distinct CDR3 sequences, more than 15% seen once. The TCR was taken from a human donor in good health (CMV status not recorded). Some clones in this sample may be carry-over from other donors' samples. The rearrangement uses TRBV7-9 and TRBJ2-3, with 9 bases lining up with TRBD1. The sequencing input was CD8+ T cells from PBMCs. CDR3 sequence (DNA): TGTGCCATAGCTTGGGACAGGGTTGAAGATACGCAGTATTTT. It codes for CAIAWDRVEDTQYF.